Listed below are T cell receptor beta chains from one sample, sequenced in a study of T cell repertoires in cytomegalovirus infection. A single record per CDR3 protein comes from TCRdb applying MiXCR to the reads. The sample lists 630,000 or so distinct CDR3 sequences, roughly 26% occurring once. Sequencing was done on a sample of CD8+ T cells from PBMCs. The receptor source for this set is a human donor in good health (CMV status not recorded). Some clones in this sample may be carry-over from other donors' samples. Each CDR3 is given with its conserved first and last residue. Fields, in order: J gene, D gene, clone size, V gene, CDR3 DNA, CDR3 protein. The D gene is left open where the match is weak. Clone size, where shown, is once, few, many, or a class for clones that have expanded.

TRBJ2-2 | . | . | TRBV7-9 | TGTGCCAGCAGTTCTACCTTCAAGTCCTGTTTTTTT | CASSSTFKSCFF
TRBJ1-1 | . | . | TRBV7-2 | TGTGCCAGCAGACCTTATAGGGAGAACACTGAAGCTTTCTTT | CASRPYRENTEAFF
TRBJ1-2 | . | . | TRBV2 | TGTGCCAGCAGTGAGGACTCTCCAGGCTCCTATGGCTACACCTTC | CASSEDSPGSYGYTF
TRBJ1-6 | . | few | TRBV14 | TGTGCCAGCAGCCAAGGGAAAGGGATGGCCAATTCACCCCTCCACTTT | CASSQGKGMANSPLHF
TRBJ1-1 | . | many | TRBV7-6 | TGTGCCAGCAGCCCCCCGGGCACTGAAGCTTTCTTT | CASSPPGTEAFF
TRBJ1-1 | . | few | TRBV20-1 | TGTAGTGCTAGAGATACGGGCAGGGTAGGGACTGAAGCTTTCTTT | CSARDTGRVGTEAFF
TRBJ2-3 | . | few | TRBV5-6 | TGTGCCAGCAGCTTGAAGCTAGTTCTTACAGATACGCAGTATTTT | CASSLKLVLTDTQYF
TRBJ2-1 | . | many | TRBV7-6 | TGTGCCAGCAGCTTAGTGTGGGGGGGCTCGTACAATGAGCAGTTCTTC | CASSLVWGGSYNEQFF
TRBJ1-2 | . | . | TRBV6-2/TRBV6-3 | TGTGCCAGCAGTGTTTTCGGACACCCAGCTAACTATGGCTACACCTTC | CASSVFGHPANYGYTF
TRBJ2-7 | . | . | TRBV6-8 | TGTGCCAGCAGTTCATCCCCATGGTCAGGCGACTTTTCCTCCTACGAGCAGTACTTC | CASSSSPWSGDFSSYEQYF
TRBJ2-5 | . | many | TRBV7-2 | TGTGCCAGCAGCTTAGAGCCCTATCAAGAGACCCAGTACTTC | CASSLEPYQETQYF
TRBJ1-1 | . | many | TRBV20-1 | TGCAGTGCCAGACAAAGTGAAGCTTTCTTT | CSARQSEAFF
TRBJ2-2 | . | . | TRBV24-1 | TGTGCCACCAGTGATATAACAGGGTCATTGGCGAACACCGGGGAGCTGTTTTTT | CATSDITGSLANTGELFF
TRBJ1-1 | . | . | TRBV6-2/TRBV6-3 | TGTGCCAGCAGTTACTTACAGGTTCTGGTGAACACTGAAGCTTTCTTT | CASSYLQVLVNTEAFF
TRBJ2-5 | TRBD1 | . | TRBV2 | TGTGCCAGCAGCGCCTTTGGGGGACAGCAAGAGACCCAGTACTTC | CASSAFGGQQETQYF
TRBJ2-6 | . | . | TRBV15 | TGTGCCGCCAGCGAAGGCCCGATCTCTGGGGCCAACGTCCTGACTTTC | CAASEGPISGANVLTF
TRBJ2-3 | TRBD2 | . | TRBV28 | TGTGCCAGCAGAGGACGACTAGCGGGGGGCACAGATACGCAGTATTTT | CASRGRLAGGTDTQYF
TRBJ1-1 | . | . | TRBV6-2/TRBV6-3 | TGTGCCAGCAGAGGATCTGAAGCTTTCTTT | CASRGSEAFF
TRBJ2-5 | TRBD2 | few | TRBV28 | TGTGCCAGCAGTGGTGGACTAGCGGGGGGGCATAGAGAGACCCAGTACTTC | CASSGGLAGGHRETQYF
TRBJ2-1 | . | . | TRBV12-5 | TGTGCTAGTGGTTTGCCCGGGGGAAAGGATGAGCAGTTCTTC | CASGLPGGKDEQFF
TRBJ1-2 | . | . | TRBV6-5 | TGTGCCAGCAGTTTTTCCCCCCCAGACAGCCCGAGGGGCTACACCTTC | CASSFSPPDSPRGYTF
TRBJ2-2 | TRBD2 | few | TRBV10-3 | TGTGCCATCTATGGTAGTAGCGGGGGGCCTACCACCGGGGAGCTGTTTTTT | CAIYGSSGGPTTGELFF
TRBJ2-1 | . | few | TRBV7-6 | TGTGCCAGCAGCTTAGGGGCAGGGGGAGGAATCTACAATGAGCAGTTCTTC | CASSLGAGGGIYNEQFF
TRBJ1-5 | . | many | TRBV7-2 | TGTGCCAGCAGCCCGGCAGGAGGAAGCAATCAGCCCCAGCATTTT | CASSPAGGSNQPQHF
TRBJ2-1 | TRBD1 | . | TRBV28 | TGTGCCGGCAGTTTAAACAGGGGCTCCTACAATGAGCAGTTCTTC | CAGSLNRGSYNEQFF
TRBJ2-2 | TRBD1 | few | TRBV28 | TGTGCCAGCAGTTCCCTTGAGGGACAGGGGGCGCACACCGGGGAGCTGTTTTTT | CASSSLEGQGAHTGELFF
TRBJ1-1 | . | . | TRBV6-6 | TGTGCCAGCAGGCCACGGGGAGTGAACACTGAAGCTTTCTTT | CASRPRGVNTEAFF
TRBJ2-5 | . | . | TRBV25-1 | TGTGCCAGCGAAGGGTTAGAGACCCAGTACTTC | CASEGLETQYF
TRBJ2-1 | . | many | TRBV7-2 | TGTGCCAGCAGATTTACAGGGTATAAGGAGCAGTTCTTC | CASRFTGYKEQFF
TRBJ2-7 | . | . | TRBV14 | TGTGCCAGCAGCCAAGAGGTGGGCAGCAACTCTTACTACTCCTACGAGCAGTACTTC | CASSQEVGSNSYYSYEQYF
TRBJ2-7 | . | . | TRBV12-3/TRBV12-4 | TGTGCCAGCAGTTTAAGGGACGGCGAGGGAGAGCAGTACTTC | CASSLRDGEGEQYF
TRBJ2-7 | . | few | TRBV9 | TGTGCCAGCAGCCACCCGGACACCTCCTACGAGCAGTACTTC | CASSHPDTSYEQYF
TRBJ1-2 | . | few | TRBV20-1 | TGCAGTGTAAGGACAGCTACAATTAACTATGGCTACACCTTC | CSVRTATINYGYTF
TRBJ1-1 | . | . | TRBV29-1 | TGCAGCGGGGCCAGGGTGAACACTGAAGCTTTCTTT | CSGARVNTEAFF
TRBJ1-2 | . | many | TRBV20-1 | TGCAGTGCTAGCCGCCTAGGGGTACTACAGGGTATGGGACACTATGGCTACACCTTC | CSASRLGVLQGMGHYGYTF
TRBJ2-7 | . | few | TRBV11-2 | TGTGCCAGCAGCTTAGATCGGTTCGGCGAGCAGTACTTC | CASSLDRFGEQYF
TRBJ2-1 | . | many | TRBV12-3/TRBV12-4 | TGTGCCAGCAGTTTCGAGGGCCCGGCGGGCTATGAGCAGTTCTTC | CASSFEGPAGYEQFF
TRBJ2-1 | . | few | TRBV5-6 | TGTGCCAGCAGCTTCTTTGCAGGGGTCGATGAGCAGTTCTTC | CASSFFAGVDEQFF
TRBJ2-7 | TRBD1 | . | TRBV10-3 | TGTGCCATTAGTGTACGGACAGGGATAACCTACGAGCAGTACTTC | CAISVRTGITYEQYF
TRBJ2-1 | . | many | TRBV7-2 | TGTGCCAGCAGCTTATACAGGGTGAATGAGCAGTTCTTC | CASSLYRVNEQFF
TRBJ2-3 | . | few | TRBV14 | TGTGCCAGCAGCCAAGCGGCTTTTATTCACCACACAGATACGCAGTATTTT | CASSQAAFIHHTDTQYF
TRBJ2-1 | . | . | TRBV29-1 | TGCAGCGTTGAATCGGTCGCGACCTACAATGAGCAGTTCTTC | CSVESVATYNEQFF
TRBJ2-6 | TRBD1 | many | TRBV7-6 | TGTGCCAGCAGCGCCGGACAGGGGCCGAGCTCTGGGGCCAACGTCCTGACTTTC | CASSAGQGPSSGANVLTF
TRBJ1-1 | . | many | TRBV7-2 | TGTGCCAGCAGCCCCGGACCCTATATGAACACTGAAGCTTTCTTT | CASSPGPYMNTEAFF
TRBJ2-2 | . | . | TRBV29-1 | TGCAGCGTACGGGGCCATAACACCGGGGAGCTGTTTTTT | CSVRGHNTGELFF
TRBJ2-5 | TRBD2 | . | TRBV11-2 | TGTGCCAGCAGTTATCTCCGGCAGCGGGGGGCCGCCCAAGAGACCCAGTACTTC | CASSYLRQRGAAQETQYF
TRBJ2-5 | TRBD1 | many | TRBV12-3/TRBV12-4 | TGTGCCAGCAGTTCGAAGACAGGGCTTAGCCAAGAGACCCAGTACTTC | CASSSKTGLSQETQYF
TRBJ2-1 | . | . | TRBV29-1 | TGCAGCGTTGAATACGGGGGTAATGAGCAGTTCTTC | CSVEYGGNEQFF
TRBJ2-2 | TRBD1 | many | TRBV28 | TGTGCCAGCAGTCGACAGGGGAGTGGGAACACCGGGGAGCTGTTTTTT | CASSRQGSGNTGELFF
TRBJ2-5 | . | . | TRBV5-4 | TGTGCCAGCAGGCGAGGGGCTGAGCAAGAGACCCAGTACTTC | CASRRGAEQETQYF
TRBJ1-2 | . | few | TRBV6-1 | TGTGCCAGCACGTTTGCCTCAGGGGCCTATGGCTACACCTTC | CASTFASGAYGYTF
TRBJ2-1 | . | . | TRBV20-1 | TGCAGTGCGAGACCACGGGACGGGAGCTCCTACAATGAGCAGTTCTTC | CSARPRDGSSYNEQFF
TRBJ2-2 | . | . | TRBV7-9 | TGTGCCAGCAGCGGACCGGGACGGCTGAACACCGGGGAGCTGTTTTTT | CASSGPGRLNTGELFF
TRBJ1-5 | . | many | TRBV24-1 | TGTGCCACCAGTGATTTGGGGGCAGGGGTTTTCCGCCAGCCCCAGCATTTT | CATSDLGAGVFRQPQHF
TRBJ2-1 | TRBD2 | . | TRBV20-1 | TGCAGTGGTCTAGCGGGGGGGAACAATGAGCAGTTCTTC | CSGLAGGNNEQFF
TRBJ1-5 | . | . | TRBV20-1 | TGCAGTGCGCGAGGGAGGGGTGACAATCAGCCCCAGCATTTT | CSARGRGDNQPQHF
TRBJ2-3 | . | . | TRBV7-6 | TGTGCTAGCAGCCCACTAGGAGCTGACACAGATACGCAGTATTTT | CASSPLGADTDTQYF
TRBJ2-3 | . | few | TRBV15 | TGTGCCACCAGCAGAGAGGGGAACCCACTCACAGATACGCAGTATTTT | CATSREGNPLTDTQYF
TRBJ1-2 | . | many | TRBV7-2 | TGTGCCAACCCAGCGGCGCAAGGTGGCTACACCTTC | CANPAAQGGYTF
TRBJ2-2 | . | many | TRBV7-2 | TGTGCCAGCAGCTTATCTCCGGAGCTGTTTTTT | CASSLSPELFF